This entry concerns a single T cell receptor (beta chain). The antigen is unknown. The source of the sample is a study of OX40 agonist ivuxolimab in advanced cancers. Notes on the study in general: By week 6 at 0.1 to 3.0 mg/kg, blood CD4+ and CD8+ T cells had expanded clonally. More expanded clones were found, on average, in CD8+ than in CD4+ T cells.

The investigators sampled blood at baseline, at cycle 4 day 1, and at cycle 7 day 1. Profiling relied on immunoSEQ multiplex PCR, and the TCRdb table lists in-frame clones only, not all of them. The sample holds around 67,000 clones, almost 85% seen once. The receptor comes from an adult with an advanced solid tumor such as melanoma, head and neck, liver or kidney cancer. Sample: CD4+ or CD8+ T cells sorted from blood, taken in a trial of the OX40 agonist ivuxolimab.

The CDR3 reads CASSEYRGAFPEAFF. The CDR3 nucleotides read TGTGCCAGCAGTGAGTACAGGGGCGCATTCCCTGAAGCTTTCTTT. J is TRBJ1-1 and V is TRBV2; 7 positions match TRBD1. The CDR3 extends over 15 amino acids. Germline V CDR1 and CDR2: SNHLY, FYNNEI. With 3 bases clipped from V and 6 bases from J, the junction kept 10 bases outside the gene matches.